This T cell receptor (beta chain) appears in the sequencing data of a study of beta chain features in type 1 diabetes (dated by TCRdb to the late 2010s). Study-level background: Patients and healthy donors did not differ in mean age, gender distribution, total cell number or subset yield. A total of 100 million to 140 million sorted cells were examined across all samples, and the number of cells per subset was strongly correlated with RNA yield. The study compared the TCRB repertoires of sorted circulating CD4+ T cell subsets in recently diagnosed type 1 diabetes patients with those in matched healthy donors. Whereas all 28 donors provided naive and central memory subsets, regulatory and stem cell-like memory subsets were isolated from just 8 patients and roughly 8 healthy donors.

The entire amount of isolated RNA was reverse transcribed using the High Capacity cDNA Reverse Transcription Kit, so the sequenced TCRB transcripts were expressed ones. Deep immunoSEQ sequencing was applied to naive, central memory and regulatory T cell samples, giving an average of roughly 3.6 million total reads per sample. Sorted cells were lysed in RLT buffer, and RNA was extracted using DNase-treated RNeasy Micro or Mini kits according to cell number. To prevent cross-contamination, each cell subset was processed individually, whereas patient and healthy donor samples were processed jointly. The immunoSEQ multiplex PCR was used to amplify TCRB sequences from cDNA, yielding 87-bp fragments that span the CDR3 region. Sequencing of the amplicons was performed on the Illumina HiSeq platform. The study's processing was this. PCR bias was corrected computationally using synthetic template baselines, and reads within Hamming distance 2 were collapsed, with unmergeable singletons discarded. Reads were aligned against IMGT so that V, D and J genes, CDR3 length and insertions or deletions at six rearrangement sites could be assigned. Within each subset, clonotype counts were normalized to the number of sorted cells before true diversity and Gini coefficients were calculated with the tcR R package. Repertoire sharing was quantified using the overlap coefficient calculated on TCRB nucleotide sequences. Out-of-frame TCRB sequences from naive cells were analyzed as a proxy for the pre-selection repertoire. The immuneACCESS repertoire file appears here via TCRdb, limited to in-frame rearrangements. These files lack a portion of the clones; in checked studies, under half of the deficit traces to unresolved V genes, and the cause of the others is not known. For V, J and clone size, that table is used; D and trimming come from the DNA. This sample holds some 500,000 clones; over 10% were observed only once. The ten largest account for about 0.042% of the sample.

A few counts support this clone. What this receptor recognizes is not known. No much larger clone is present one base from it, and per-base qualities are unavailable. Relative to germline, V is 3 bases shorter and J is 7 bases shorter, with 15 bases between their ends. The CDR3 goes from the cysteine to the phenylalanine over 14 residues. The kept DNA is CDR3 alone, 42 bases in frame from the first base. The CDR1 and CDR2 encoded by the germline V gene are SGHVS and FQNEAQ. Each donor gave one peripheral blood draw, approximately 100 mL on average, collected into heparinised tubes. Naive, central memory, regulatory and stem cell-like memory CD4+ T cells were sorted on a BD FACSAria II using a panel including CD45RO, CCR7, CD25, CD127, CD95 and CD27. Purity was above 98% for every sorted population. PBMCs were separated immediately by Lymphoprep density gradient centrifugation and were stained directly, without being cultured. To minimize batch effects, samples were stained and sorted in pairs, one healthy donor with one patient per experiment.

What the work shows at the level of the full study, not this receptor alone: At VDJ recombination sites, type 1 diabetes patients had fewer insertions and more deleted nucleotides, which implies abnormalities in thymic rearrangement. Because the HLA sub-analyses included only small numbers of individuals, any influence of HLA type on TCRB rearrangement was left unresolved. Shorter templates might have been favored by PCR, but patient and control samples were amplified and corrected together, so both groups would have been affected equally by any skew. Sequencing cDNA rather than genomic DNA could over-represent highly expressing activated cells, although activation and CD3 levels did not differ between groups. In all four CD4+ subsets, TCRB CDR3 length was moderately but significantly shorter in type 1 diabetes patients. Naive, central memory and regulatory TCRB repertoires appeared to be more alike among patients than among healthy donors.

The source of this sequence is a woman aged 18-29 years in good health. The receptor chain draws on TRBV7-8 and TRBJ2-5; no D segment can be confidently identified. Sequencing was performed on naive CD4+ T cells from blood. The sample's cell subset or site label, in plain terms: true naive CD4+ T cells. Read as DNA, the sequence is TGTGCCAGCAGCTTTTCTAGGGCCCCCGGGACCCAGTACTTC. Its translation reads: CASSFSRAPGTQYF.